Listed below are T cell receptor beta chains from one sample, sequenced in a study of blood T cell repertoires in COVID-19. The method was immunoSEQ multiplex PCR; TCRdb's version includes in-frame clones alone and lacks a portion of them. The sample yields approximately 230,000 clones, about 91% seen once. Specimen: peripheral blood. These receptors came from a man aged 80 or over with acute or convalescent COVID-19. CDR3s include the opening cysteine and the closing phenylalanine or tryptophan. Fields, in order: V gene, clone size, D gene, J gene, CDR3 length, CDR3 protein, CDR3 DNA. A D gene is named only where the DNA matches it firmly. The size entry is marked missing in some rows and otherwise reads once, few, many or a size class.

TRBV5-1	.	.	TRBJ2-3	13	CASSLAVTDTQYF	TGCGCCAGCAGCTTGGCCGTCACAGATACGCAGTATTTT
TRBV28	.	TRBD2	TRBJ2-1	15	CASSSATSRSNEQFF	TGTGCCAGCAGTTCCGCGACTAGCAGGTCCAATGAGCAGTTCTTC
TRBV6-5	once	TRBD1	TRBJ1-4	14	CASRWGQGNEKLFF	TGTGCCTCCCGTTGGGGACAGGGTAATGAAAAACTGTTTTTT
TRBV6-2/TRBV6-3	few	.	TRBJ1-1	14	CASSLITQYTEAFF	TGTGCCAGCAGCTTGATCACGCAGTACACTGAAGCTTTCTTT
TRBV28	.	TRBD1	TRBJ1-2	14	CASSSGQGSYGYTF	TGTGCCAGCAGTTCAGGACAGGGGAGCTATGGCTACACCTTC
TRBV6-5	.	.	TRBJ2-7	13	CASSNDSPREQYF	TGTGCCAGCAGTAACGACAGTCCTCGGGAGCAGTACTTC
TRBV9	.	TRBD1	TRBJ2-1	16	CASSVANRGTYNEQFF	TGTGCCAGCAGCGTAGCCAACAGGGGGACATACAATGAGCAGTTCTTC
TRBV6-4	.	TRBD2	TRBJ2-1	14	CASSGLAGNNEQFF	TGTGCCAGCTCTGGACTAGCGGGGAACAATGAGCAGTTCTTC
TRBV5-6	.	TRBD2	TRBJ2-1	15	CASNGLAGAPNEQFF	TGTGCCAGCAACGGACTAGCGGGGGCCCCCAATGAGCAGTTCTTC
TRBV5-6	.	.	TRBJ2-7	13	CASSIRTTYEQYF	TGTGCCAGCAGCATCCGGACTACCTACGAGCAGTACTTC
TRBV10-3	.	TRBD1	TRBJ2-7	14	CAISQGQSTYEQYF	TGTGCCATCAGCCAGGGACAGAGTACCTACGAGCAGTACTTC
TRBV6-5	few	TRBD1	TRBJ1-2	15	CASSYSNRGMVGYTF	TGTGCCAGCAGTTACTCAAACAGGGGGATGGTTGGCTACACCTTC
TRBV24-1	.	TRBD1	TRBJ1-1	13	CATSDDRDTEAFF	TGTGCCACCAGTGATGACAGGGACACTGAAGCTTTCTTT
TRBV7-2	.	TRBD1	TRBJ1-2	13	CASSIQGAQGYTF	TGTGCCAGCAGTATACAGGGGGCGCAGGGCTACACCTTC
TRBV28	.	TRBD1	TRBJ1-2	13	CASFSDRGRGYTF	TGTGCCAGCTTTTCGGACAGGGGGCGAGGCTACACCTTC
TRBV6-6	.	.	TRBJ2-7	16	CASSYSLRQGGEEQYF	TGTGCCAGCAGTTACTCCTTAAGGCAGGGGGGAGAGGAGCAGTACTTC
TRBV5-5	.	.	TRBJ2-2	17	CASSLAPGVGSPGELFF	TGTGCCAGCAGCTTGGCCCCGGGGGTGGGGAGCCCCGGGGAGCTGTTTTTT
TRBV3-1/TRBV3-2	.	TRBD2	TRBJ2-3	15	CASSQVLAGGHTQYF	TGTGCCAGCAGCCAAGTGCTAGCGGGAGGGCATACGCAGTATTTT
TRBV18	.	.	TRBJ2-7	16	CASSPVMNRVIYEQYF	TGTGCCAGCTCTCCAGTGATGAACAGGGTTATCTACGAGCAGTACTTC
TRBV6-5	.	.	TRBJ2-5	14	CASSFSGIQETQYF	TGTGCCAGCAGTTTTAGCGGAATACAAGAGACCCAGTACTTC
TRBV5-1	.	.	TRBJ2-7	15	CASSFTGRGSYEQYF	TGCGCCAGCAGCTTTACAGGGCGAGGCTCCTACGAGCAGTACTTC
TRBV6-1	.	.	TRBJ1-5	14	CASSESMAGQPQHF	TGTGCCAGCAGTGAGTCTATGGCGGGTCAGCCCCAGCATTTT
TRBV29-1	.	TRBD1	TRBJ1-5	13	CSATGEVGQPQHF	TGCAGCGCCACAGGGGAGGTAGGTCAGCCCCAGCATTTT
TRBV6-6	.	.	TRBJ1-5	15	CASTPQVLLNQPQHF	TGTGCCAGCACCCCCCAGGTTTTATTGAATCAGCCCCAGCATTTT
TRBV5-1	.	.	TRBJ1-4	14	CASSLAQGGEKLFF	TGCGCCAGCAGCCTGGCGCAGGGAGGTGAAAAACTGTTTTTT
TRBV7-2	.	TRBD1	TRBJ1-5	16	CASSLKGAGSNQPQHF	TGTGCCAGCAGCTTAAAGGGGGCCGGAAGCAATCAGCCCCAGCATTTT
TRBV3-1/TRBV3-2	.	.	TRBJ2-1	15	CASSQTGSSYNEQFF	TGTGCCAGCAGCCAGACTGGAAGCTCCTACAATGAGCAGTTCTTC
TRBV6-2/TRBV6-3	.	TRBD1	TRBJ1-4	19	CASSYSDRADTATNEKLFF	TGTGCCAGCAGTTACTCAGACAGGGCCGACACCGCAACTAATGAAAAACTGTTTTTT
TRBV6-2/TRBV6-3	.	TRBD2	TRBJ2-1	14	CASSSPGLNNEQFF	TGTGCCAGCAGTTCCCCGGGACTAAACAATGAGCAGTTCTTC
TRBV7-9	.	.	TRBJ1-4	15	CASRSDREVNEKLFF	TGTGCCAGCAGATCCGACCGGGAGGTTAATGAAAAACTGTTTTTT
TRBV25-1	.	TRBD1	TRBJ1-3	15	CASSVAGGTGNTIYF	TGTGCCAGCAGTGTAGCAGGGGGGACTGGAAACACCATATATTTT
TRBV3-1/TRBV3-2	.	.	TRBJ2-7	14	CASSPGTFAYEQYF	TGTGCCAGCAGCCCCGGGACTTTTGCCTACGAGCAGTACTTC
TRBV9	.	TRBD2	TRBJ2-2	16	CASSFWLAEGTGELFF	TGTGCCAGCAGCTTTTGGCTAGCGGAAGGCACCGGGGAGCTGTTTTTT
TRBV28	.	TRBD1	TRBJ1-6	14	CASRPGQGGSPLHF	TGTGCCAGCAGACCTGGACAGGGCGGTTCACCCCTCCACTTT
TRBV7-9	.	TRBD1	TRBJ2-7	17	CASSSSDRASSSYEQYF	TGTGCCAGCAGCTCCTCGGACAGGGCTTCAAGCTCCTACGAGCAGTACTTC
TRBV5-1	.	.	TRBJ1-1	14	CASSLDPGGTEAFF	TGCGCCAGCAGCTTGGACCCAGGAGGAACTGAAGCTTTCTTT
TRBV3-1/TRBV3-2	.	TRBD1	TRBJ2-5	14	CASSRRTGPETQYF	TGTGCCAGCAGCAGGAGGACAGGGCCAGAGACCCAGTACTTC
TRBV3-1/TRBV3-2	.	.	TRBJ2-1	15	CASSQVGGAANEQFF	TGTGCCAGCAGCCAAGTTGGGGGGGCGGCGAATGAGCAGTTCTTC
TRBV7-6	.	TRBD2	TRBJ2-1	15	CASSLWLAGNNEQFF	TGTGCCAGCAGCTTATGGCTAGCGGGGAACAATGAGCAGTTCTTC
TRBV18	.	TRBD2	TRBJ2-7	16	CASSPPGGRAVYEQYF	TGTGCCAGCTCACCACCGGGCGGGAGGGCCGTATACGAGCAGTACTTC
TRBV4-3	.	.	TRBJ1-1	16	CASSQSARPLNTEAFF	TGCGCCAGCAGCCAAAGCGCAAGGCCACTGAACACTGAAGCTTTCTTT
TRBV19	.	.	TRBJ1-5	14	CASRRKPQSQPQHF	TGTGCCAGTAGAAGAAAACCTCAGTCTCAGCCCCAGCATTTT
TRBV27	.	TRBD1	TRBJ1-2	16	CASTKTDRGTNYGYTF	TGTGCCAGCACCAAAACGGACAGGGGGACTAACTATGGCTACACCTTC
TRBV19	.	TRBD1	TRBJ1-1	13	CASGQGIDTEAFF	TGTGCCAGTGGACAGGGTATCGACACTGAAGCTTTCTTT
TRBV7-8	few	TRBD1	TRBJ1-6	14	CASSRTGVGSPLHF	TGTGCCAGCAGCCGGACAGGGGTGGGTTCACCCCTCCACTTT
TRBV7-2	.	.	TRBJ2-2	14	CASSSQLNTGELFF	TGTGCCAGCAGCTCACAATTGAACACCGGGGAGCTGTTTTTT
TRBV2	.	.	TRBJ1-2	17	CASSESPSGHRIDGYTF	TGTGCCAGCAGTGAAAGTCCATCGGGACACCGTATTGATGGCTACACCTTC
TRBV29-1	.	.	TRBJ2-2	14	CSARLTKNTGELFF	TGCAGCGCCCGGTTGACAAAGAACACCGGGGAGCTGTTTTTT
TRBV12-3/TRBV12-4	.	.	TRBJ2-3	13	CASNMRGSDTQYF	TGTGCCAGCAATATGAGGGGGTCAGATACGCAGTATTTT
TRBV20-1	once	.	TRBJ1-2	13	CSASPRGFRGYTF	TGCAGTGCCAGTCCCCGCGGGTTTCGTGGCTACACCTTC
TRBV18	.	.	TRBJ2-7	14	CASSPPGRPYEQYF	TGTGCCAGCTCACCACCGGGGAGGCCCTACGAGCAGTACTTC
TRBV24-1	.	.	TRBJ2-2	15	CATSDPGQLTGELFF	TGTGCCACCAGTGATCCCGGACAGTTAACCGGGGAGCTGTTTTTT
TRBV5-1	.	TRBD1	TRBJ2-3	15	CASSFPGQGTDTQYF	TGCGCCAGCAGTTTCCCGGGACAGGGGACAGATACGCAGTATTTT
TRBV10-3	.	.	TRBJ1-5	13	CAISESKNQPQHF	TGTGCCATCAGTGAGTCTAAAAATCAGCCCCAGCATTTT
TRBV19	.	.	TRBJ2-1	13	CASRIGGRDEQFF	TGTGCCAGTAGGATAGGGGGGCGGGATGAGCAGTTCTTC
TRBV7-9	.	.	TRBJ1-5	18	CASSSGRADLSSNQPQHF	TGTGCCAGCAGCTCCGGGAGAGCGGACCTTTCTAGCAATCAGCCCCAGCATTTT
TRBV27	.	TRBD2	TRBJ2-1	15	CASKSGRSSYNEQFF	TGTGCCAGCAAGAGCGGGAGAAGCTCCTACAATGAGCAGTTCTTC
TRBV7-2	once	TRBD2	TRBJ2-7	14	CASSPGLAGYEQYF	TGTGCCAGCAGCCCGGGACTAGCGGGCTACGAGCAGTACTTC
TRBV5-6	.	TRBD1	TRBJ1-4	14	CASTKDRAGEKLFF	TGTGCCAGCACCAAAGACAGGGCGGGTGAAAAACTGTTTTTT